The 6 T cell receptor beta chains listed next were all sequenced from one sample in a study of T cells after yellow fever vaccination. A single record per CDR3 protein comes from TCRdb applying MiXCR to the 5' RACE reads. The data contain 300,000 to 400,000 distinct CDR3 sequences, roughly 8.7% of them singletons. Sample: PBMCs, taken on the day of the first yellow fever vaccination. These receptors were obtained from a man aged 18 to 29 who received the YFV17D yellow fever vaccine.

This clonotype has only a few counts. The V and J genes are TRBV6-5 and TRBJ2-1; 7 bases fit TRBD2. The germline CDR1 and CDR2 sequences are MNHEY and SVGAGI. V lost 0 bases and J lost 6; bases outside the gene matches: 8. The CDR3 spans 16 residues. For the CDR3, the DNA is TGTGCCAGCAGTTACTCAATCCGACTAGCCTCCAATGAGCAGTTCTTC. This gives the protein CASSYSIRLASNEQFF.

At least ten counts were recorded for this clonotype. CDR3 DNA sequence: TGTGCCAGCAGCCCCAGCCTACTAGCGGGGCTTAATGAGCAGTTCTTC. It yields the protein CASSPSLLAGLNEQFF. J is TRBJ2-1 and V is TRBV7-2; TRBD2 agrees at 10 bases. Per the germline V gene, CDR1 is SGHTA and CDR2 is FQGNSA. The CDR3 contains 16 residues. V shed 5 bases and J 7 bases; nucleotides not matched to a gene: 11.

The chain joins TRBV4-1 to TRBJ1-6; possible D gene TRBD1, 5 bases. V was clipped by 11 bases and J by 7 bases, with 21 bases between them. The CDR3 totals 15 residues. In germline, CDR1 is MGHRA, CDR2 YSYEKL. The DNA for the CDR3 is TGCGCCGTAAGGGAGGAGGGGATCGGGAATTCACCCCTCCACTTT. It is translated as CAVREEGIGNSPLHF.

This clonotype has only a few counts. The chain employs TRBV7-2 and TRBJ2-2; no reliable D call. Per germline, CDR1 SGHTA and CDR2 FQGNSA. Trimming stripped 10 bases from V and 1 base from J, with 13 bases between. The CDR3 is 14 residues long. CDR3 bases: TGTGCCACCCACCTCCGACGGAACACCGGGGAGCTGTTTTTT. Protein sequence: CATHLRRNTGELFF. The full variable domain, in which reference TRBV7-2 and TRBJ2-2 provide the parts outside the CDR3, is GAGVSQSPSNKVTEKGKDVELRCDPISGHTALYWYRQSLGQGLEFLIYFQGNSAPDKSGLPSDRFSAERTGGSVSTLTIQRTQQEDSAVYLCATHLRRNTGELFFGEGSRLTVL.

There are many counts of this clonotype. The V and J genes are TRBV4-3 and TRBJ2-4; D perhaps matches TRBD1 (6 bases). Germline CDR1 LGHNA, CDR2 YSLEER. The CDR3 totals 15 residues. The ends were cut back, 0 bases at V and 0 bases at J, with 6 bases in the middle. The CDR3 DNA follows: TGCGCCAGCAGCCAAGAACAGGGAGCCAAAAACATTCAGTACTTC. This encodes CASSQEQGAKNIQYF.

Only a few counts were recorded for this clonotype. The chain recombines TRBV20-1 with TRBJ2-3, with 7 bases lining up with TRBD2. In germline, CDR1 is DFQATT, CDR2 SNEGSKA (reference sequence). V shed 3 bases and J 2 bases; nucleotides not matched to a gene: 5. This CDR3 has 14 residues. In DNA, the CDR3 is TGCAGTGCTAGCACTAGCGCTCTCACAGATACGCAGTATTTT. This gives the protein CSASTSALTDTQYF.